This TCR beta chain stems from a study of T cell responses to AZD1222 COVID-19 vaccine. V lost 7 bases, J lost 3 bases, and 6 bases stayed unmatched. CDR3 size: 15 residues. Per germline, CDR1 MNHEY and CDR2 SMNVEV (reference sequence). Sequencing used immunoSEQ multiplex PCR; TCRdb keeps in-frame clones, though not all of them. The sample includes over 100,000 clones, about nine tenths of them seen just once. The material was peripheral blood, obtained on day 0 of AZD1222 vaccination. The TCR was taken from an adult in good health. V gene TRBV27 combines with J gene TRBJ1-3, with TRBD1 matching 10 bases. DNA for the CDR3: TGTGCCAGCAAACGACAGGGGGCCGGTGGAAACACCATATATTTT. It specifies CASKRQGAGGNTIYF.